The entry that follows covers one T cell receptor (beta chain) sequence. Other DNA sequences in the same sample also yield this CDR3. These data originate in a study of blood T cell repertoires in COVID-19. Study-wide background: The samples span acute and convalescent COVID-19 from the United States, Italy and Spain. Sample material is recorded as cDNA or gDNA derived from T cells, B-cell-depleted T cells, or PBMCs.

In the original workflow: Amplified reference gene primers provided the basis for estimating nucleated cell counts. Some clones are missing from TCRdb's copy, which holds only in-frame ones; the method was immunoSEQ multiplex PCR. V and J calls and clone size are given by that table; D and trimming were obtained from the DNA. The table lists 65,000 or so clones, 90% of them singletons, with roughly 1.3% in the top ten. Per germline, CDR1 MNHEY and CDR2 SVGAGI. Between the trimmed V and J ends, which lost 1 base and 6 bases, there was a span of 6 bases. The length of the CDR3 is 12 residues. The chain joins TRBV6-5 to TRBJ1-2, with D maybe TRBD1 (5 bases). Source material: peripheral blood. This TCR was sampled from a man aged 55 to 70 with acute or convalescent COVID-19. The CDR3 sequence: CASSYLGDGYTF. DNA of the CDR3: TGTGCCAGCAGTTACTTAGGGGATGGCTACACCTTC.